This entry describes one TCR beta chain. These data belong to a study of blood T cell repertoires in COVID-19. Across the whole study: Samples taken during acute and convalescent COVID-19 were collected in the United States, Italy and Spain. T cells, B-cell-depleted T cells, or PBMCs supplied cDNA or gDNA.

Authors' methods: Amplification of reference gene primers provided the estimated nucleated cell counts. Sequenced by immunoSEQ multiplex PCR; TCRdb stores in-frame clones only, minus some. The V and J calls and clone size were taken over from that table, and D and trimming were inferred from the DNA. The sample has about 72,000 clones, roughly 82% seen once; the top ten hold roughly a sixth. The CDR3 runs to 14 residues. The V end lost 1 base, the J end lost 6 bases, and 13 bases lay between the germline ends. Germline values: CDR1 LGHDT, CDR2 YNNKEL (reference sequence). J is TRBJ2-7 and V is TRBV3-1 (or the pseudogene TRBV3-2), with a possible D match to TRBD2 (5 bases). The sequence was collected from a human donor in a cohort sampled during active COVID-19. Sequenced material: peripheral blood. CDR3 sequence reads: CASSQVAGVSEQYF. The CDR3, as DNA: TGTGCCAGCAGCCAAGTTGCGGGCGTATCCGAGCAGTACTTC.